The 30 T cell receptor beta chains listed next were all sequenced from one sample in a study of Graves' ophthalmopathy and Graves' hyperthyroidism. RNA served as the template for amplifying TCR beta CDR3 regions. HTBI-primed first-round RT-PCR preceded second-round multiplex PCR. One entry per CDR3 protein results from TCRdb running MiXCR on the multiplex PCR reads. The profile shows approximately 700,000 distinct CDR3 sequences, approximately 40% of them singletons. Sample: peripheral blood. The receptors here all came from an adult man with Graves' ophthalmopathy.

CDR3: CASSSPGMDQPQHF. The CDR3 bases are TGTGCCAGCAGCTCTCCAGGGATGGATCAGCCCCAGCATTTT. This chain links TRBV7-3 with TRBJ1-5, with D possibly TRBD1 on 5 matching bases. Deletions cut 4 bases from V and 5 bases from J, with 12 bases between. The CDR3 contains 14 residues. Looked up from germline, CDR1 is SGHTA and CDR2 is FQGTGA. The entire variable domain, with the rest obtained from reference TRBV7-3 and TRBJ1-5, is as follows: GAGVSQTPSNKVTEKGKYVELRCDPISGHTALYWYRQSLGQGPEFLIYFQGTGAADDSGLPNDRFFAVRPEGSVSTLKIQRTERGDSAVYLCASSSPGMDQPQHFGDGTRLSIL.

Worth noting for this clonotype: A much larger clone lies one base from this, so it may be a read error. The chain has TRBV10-3 and TRBJ1-6; no firm D call. The CDR3 has 12 residues. CDR1 is ENHRY and CDR2 is SYGVKD in the germline V gene. V dropped 6 bases and J dropped 10 bases, with 10 bases sitting between them. CDR3: CAISTPGSPLHF. DNA for the CDR3: TGTGCCATCAGCACCCCTGGCTCACCCCTCCACTTT.

This clonotype was counted ten times or more. The chain joins TRBV20-1 to TRBJ1-6; D uncertain. Trimming left V 2 bases short and J 9 bases short, with 17 bases between. The CDR3 sequence is 15 residues long. The V gene's germline CDR1 is DFQATT and CDR2 SNEGSKA (reference sequence). Written as DNA, the CDR3 is TGCAGTGCTAGACGGAGGGCGGTGAATTTTTCACCCCTCCACTTT. It is translated as CSARRRAVNFSPLHF.

This clonotype occurred many times. The rearrangement uses TRBV5-8 and TRBJ2-7, with D hard to call. The CDR3 is made up of 13 amino acids. The V end was cut by 0 bases, the J end by 5 bases, with 9 bases between. Germline V gene sequence: CDR1 SGHTS, CDR2 YDEGEE. CDR3 bases: TGTGCCAGCAGCTTGGTAACGGGCAACGAGCAGTACTTC. Protein: CASSLVTGNEQYF.

As concerns this clonotype: One junction end disagrees with the germline gene, perhaps due to a read error. The chain recombines TRBV9 with TRBJ1-5; D may be TRBD1 (5 bases). CDR3 length: 14 amino acids. Germline-derived CDR1 and CDR2 are SGDLS and YYNGEE. CDR3 in DNA: TGTGCCAGCAGCGCCGACGGACACAATCAGCCCCAGCAATTT. The encoded protein is CASSADGHNQPQQF.

This clonotype was seen at least ten times. CDR3 sequence: CASSLALGRTSGANVLTF. The CDR3 region has the DNA TGTGCCAGCAGCTTAGCGCTCGGACGGACGTCTGGGGCCAACGTCCTGACTTTC. The chain is built from TRBV7-9 and TRBJ2-6, with no clear D. Germline CDR1 is SEHNR and CDR2 is FQNEAQ (reference sequence). CDR3 length equals 18 residues. Trimming shortened V by 0 bases and J by 1 base, and 13 bases separated the two germline ends.

This clonotype came up many times. The chain employs TRBV7-9 and TRBJ1-1; D uncertain. Trimming removed 1 base at V and 5 bases at J, with 8 bases between. CDR1 and CDR2 (germline): SEHNR, FQNEAQ (reference sequence). This CDR3 is built from 13 residues. The CDR3 DNA sequence: TGTGCCAGCAGCTTAGTGGCTGGGACTGAAGCTTTCTTT. Its protein is CASSLVAGTEAFF.

This chain links TRBV11-2 with TRBJ2-7; 10 nucleotides match TRBD1. The CDR3 length is 15 residues. Germline-derived CDR1 and CDR2 are SGHAT and FQNNGV. Trimming cost V 5 bases and J 2 bases; bases outside gene matches: 6. The CDR3 is CASSRTTGGPYEQYF. The CDR3 DNA sequence: TGTGCCAGCAGCCGTACGACAGGGGGCCCCTACGAGCAGTACTTC.

The CDR3, as DNA: TGTGCCAGCAGTTTTAGAGTACAAAGGTCTCATCAGCCCCAGCATTTT. Translation gives CASSFRVQRSHQPQHF. This sequence joins TRBV12-3 or TRBV12-4 and TRBJ1-5, with D hard to call. The CDR3 is 16 amino acids. Trimming left V 3 bases short and J 5 bases short, with 17 bases between.

In this sample, this clonotype turned up once. The germline gene is not matched at one end of the junction; a read error may be the cause. The chain carries TRBV10-3 and TRBJ1-1, with a weak D call TRBD1 (5 bases). CDR1 and CDR2 (germline): ENHRY, SYGVKD. This CDR3 has 15 amino acids. DNA for the CDR3: TGTGCCAGCAGTGAGTCAGGGCATTTTGGGACTGAAGCTTTCTTT. Translation: CASSESGHFGTEAFF.

In its sample, this clonotype was seen many times. The gene calls are TRBV7-6 and TRBJ1-2; TRBD1 aligns across 7 bases. Germline assignment: CDR1 SGHVS and CDR2 FNYEAQ. V shed 1 base and J 5 bases; nucleotides not matched to a gene: 1. The CDR3 spans 13 residues. The CDR3 loop is CASSLVQGYGYTF. The DNA for the CDR3 is TGTGCCAGCAGCTTAGTACAGGGGTATGGCTACACCTTC.

This clonotype has a handful of counts. The rearrangement links TRBV19 to TRBJ1-5; D remains unclear. Between the trimmed V and J ends, which lost 7 bases and 0 bases, there was a span of 13 bases. The CDR3 is 15 amino acids. Germline CDR1 and CDR2: LNHDA and SQIVND (reference sequence). CDR3 region: CASTNVHSSNQPQHF. For the CDR3, the DNA is TGTGCCAGTACCAATGTCCACAGTAGCAATCAGCCCCAGCATTTT. Looking up the rest from reference TRBV19 and TRBJ1-5 gives the full variable domain: DGGITQSPKYLFRKEGQNVTLSCEQNLNHDAMYWYRQDPGQGLRLIYYSQIVNDFQKGDIAEGYSVSREKKESFPLTVTSAQKNPTAFYLCASTNVHSSNQPQHFGDGTRLSIL.

Worth noting for this clonotype: A much larger clone differs from this one at a single base, so this may be a read error. This rearrangement joins TRBV7-2 to TRBJ2-5; D remains unclear. CDR3 length equals 12 residues. Germline V gene data show CDR1 as SGHTA and CDR2 as FQGNSA. Trimming took off 5 bases at V and 4 bases at J, with 8 bases between the two ends. CDR3 coding DNA: TGTGCCAGCAGCCACAATGCAGAGACCCAGTACTTC. Its translation: CASSHNAETQYF.

The chain recombines TRBV20-1 with TRBJ2-5; TRBD1 agrees at 10 bases. J was trimmed by 13 bases and V by 3 bases; bases with no gene match: 8. Germline V gene data show CDR1 as DFQATT and CDR2 as SNEGSKA (reference sequence). The CDR3 has 12 amino acids. CDR3 region: CSASPGTGESYF. The CDR3 nucleotides read TGCAGTGCTAGTCCCGGGACAGGGGAGTCGTACTTC.

This clonotype was recorded many times. This chain links TRBV15 with TRBJ2-7; 7 bases are shared with TRBD1. This CDR3 spans 15 amino acids. The J segment lost 0 bases and the V segment lost 4 bases, leaving 6 bases of the junction unmatched. Germline CDR1 reads LNHNV; CDR2 reads YYDKDF (reference sequence). The CDR3 sequence: CATSISRTGSYEQYF. CDR3 DNA sequence: TGTGCCACCAGCATTTCGAGGACAGGCTCCTACGAGCAGTACTTC.

This chain uses TRBV20-1 with TRBJ1-4; D may be TRBD1 (5 bases). V was clipped by 0 bases and J by 5 bases, with 16 bases between them. The germline gives CDR1 DFQATT, CDR2 SNEGSKA (reference sequence). The CDR3 spans 16 residues. In nucleotides, the CDR3 is TGCAGTGCTAGAGATCGGGGCCGGGGAAGGAATGAAAAACTGTTTTTT. The encoded protein is CSARDRGRGRNEKLFF.

This clonotype was seen at least ten times. The CDR3 loop is CASSQEPGDNTGELFF. CDR3 coding DNA: TGTGCCAGCAGCCAAGAACCAGGGGACAACACCGGGGAGCTGTTTTTT. The chain combines TRBV14 with TRBJ2-2; D might be TRBD1 (6 bases). CDR3 length equals 16 residues. Trimming removed 0 bases from V and 2 bases from J, with 10 bases in between. From germline, CDR1 is SGHDN and CDR2 FVKESK.

The rearrangement joins TRBV5-6 to TRBJ2-7; D unresolved. Germline CDR1 SGHDT, CDR2 YYEEEE. The V end lost 2 bases, the J end lost 4 bases, and 7 bases lay between the germline ends. The CDR3 has 12 residues. The CDR3 sequence is CASSFDPYEQYF. The CDR3 DNA sequence: TGTGCCAGCAGCTTTGATCCTTACGAGCAGTACTTC.

CDR3 bases: TGCGCCAGCAGTGATACTAAGACAGGGGGCACCGGGGAGCTGTTTTTT. Translated, it gives CASSDTKTGGTGELFF. This chain joins TRBV10-2 and TRBJ2-2, with 9 bases fitting TRBD1. Germline CDR1 WSHSY, CDR2 SAAADI. Germline trimming cut 3 bases from V and 4 bases from J; bases unmatched to any gene: 6. The CDR3 is 16 residues long.

This clonotype occurred once. The germline gene is not matched at one end of the junction; a read error may be the cause. This rearrangement joins TRBV2 to TRBJ2-5; 7 bases agree with TRBD1. Germline V gives CDR1 SNHLY, CDR2 FYNNEI. The CDR3 extends over 15 amino acids. The CDR3 DNA sequence: TGCGCCAGCAGCCAAGATAGGGACAGACAAGAGACCCAGTACTTC. This gives the protein CASSQDRDRQETQYF.

This clonotype was counted between two and nine times. The chain joins TRBV5-6 to TRBJ1-6; no firm D call. The germline V gene encodes CDR1 SGHDT and CDR2 YYEEEE. The ends were cut back, 2 bases at V and 9 bases at J, with 15 bases in the middle. The CDR3 totals 15 residues. The CDR3 spells CASSFRRTLGSPLHF. CDR3 sequence (DNA): TGTGCCAGCAGCTTTCGTCGGACCCTGGGTTCACCCCTCCACTTT. The full variable domain, in which reference TRBV5-6 and TRBJ1-6 provide the parts outside the CDR3, is DAGVTQSPTHLIKTRGQQVTLRCSPKSGHDTVSWYQQALGQGPQFIFQYYEEEERQRGNFPDRFSGHQFPNYSSELNVNALLLGDSALYLCASSFRRTLGSPLHFGNGTRLTVT.

This clonotype was observed a few times. The V gene is TRBV20-1, the J gene TRBJ1-2, with D possibly TRBD1 on 6 matching bases. This CDR3 has 13 amino acids. Germline CDR1 reads DFQATT; CDR2 reads SNEGSKA (reference sequence). Between the trimmed V and J ends, which lost 6 bases and 4 bases, there was a span of 15 bases. CDR3 nucleotides: TGCAGTGCCGAGGGACAAGGCCCCTATGGCTACACCTTC. This translates into CSAEGQGPYGYTF.

This chain links TRBV2 with TRBJ2-7; D possibly corresponds to TRBD1 (6 bases). The CDR3 runs to 14 residues. CDR1 is SNHLY, CDR2 FYNNEI, per germline. Trimming took off 10 bases at V and 3 bases at J, with 19 bases between the two ends. CDR3 loop: CAIRSTGYGYEQYF. DNA of the CDR3: TGTGCCATCAGAAGTACAGGGTACGGCTACGAGCAGTACTTC.

Concerning this clonotype itself: One end of the junction varies from germline; a read error may be responsible. V gene TRBV7-9 combines with J gene TRBJ1-5; 7 bases agree with TRBD1. The length of the CDR3 is 13 residues. Germline V CDR1 and CDR2: SEHNR, FQNEAQ (reference sequence). The CDR3 bases are TGTGTCAGCAGAGACAGGGCTGGACAGCCCCAGCATTTT. It specifies CVSRDRAGQPQHF. Supplemented by reference TRBV7-9 and TRBJ1-5, the full variable domain reads DTGVSQNPRHKITKRGQNVTFRCDPISEHNRLYWYRQTLGQGPEFLTYFQNEAQLEKSRLLSDRFSAERPKGSFSTLEIQRTEQGDSAMYLCVSRDRAGQPQHFGDGTRLSIL.

This clonotype was seen a handful of times. V and J are TRBV5-1 and TRBJ1-2; 8 positions agree with TRBD1. Germline V gene sequence: CDR1 SGHRS, CDR2 YFSETQ. CDR3 length: 14 residues. The J segment lost 4 bases and the V segment lost 1 base, leaving 3 bases of the junction unmatched. The CDR3 loop is CASSLFTGGYGYTF. CDR3 nucleotides: TGCGCCAGCAGCTTGTTCACAGGGGGCTATGGCTACACCTTC.

This chain joins TRBV6-5 and TRBJ1-2; D gene unclear. The CDR3 spans 14 residues. The germline V and J ends were trimmed by 2 bases and 2 bases, with 9 bases remaining between them. The V gene's germline CDR1 is MNHEY and CDR2 SVGAGI. The CDR3 loop is CASSYLGRNYGYTF. Here the CDR3 DNA reads TGTGCCAGCAGTTACCTCGGCAGAAACTATGGCTACACCTTC.

The rearrangement joins TRBV29-1 to TRBJ1-4; TRBD1 might be the D (5 bases). Germline V gives CDR1 SQVTM, CDR2 ANQGSEA. V was clipped by 7 bases and J by 10 bases, with 22 bases between them. This CDR3 is built from 14 residues. CDR3 protein: CSAAGLAGGRKLFF. DNA of the CDR3: TGCAGCGCTGCGGGACTAGCGGGAGGGCGAAAACTGTTTTTT.

The V and J genes are TRBV2 and TRBJ1-1; D possibly corresponds to TRBD1 (5 bases). Germline V gene lookup returns CDR1 SNHLY and CDR2 FYNNEI. V dropped 8 bases and J dropped 3 bases, with 16 bases sitting between them. CDR3 length: 14 amino acids. The CDR3 bases are TGTGCCAGCTCACCCAGGGTGGAGTACACTGAAGCTTTCTTT. Its translation is CASSPRVEYTEAFF.

The chain couples TRBV3-1 to TRBJ1-1, with no clear D. CDR3 length: 15 amino acids. Germline V gene data show CDR1 as LGHDT and CDR2 as YNNKEL (reference sequence). Trimming left V 0 bases short and J 0 bases short, with 8 bases between. This chain's CDR3 is CASSQERIMNTEAFF. The CDR3 nucleotides read TGTGCCAGCAGCCAAGAAAGGATCATGAACACTGAAGCTTTCTTT.

Note on this clonotype: One junction end does not reproduce the germline sequence, and a read error may be involved. This chain uses TRBV10-3 with TRBJ1-2; tentative D call: TRBD1 (6 bases). CDR1 and CDR2 from the germline V gene are ENHRY and SYGVKD. The CDR3 runs to 13 residues. The CDR3 bases are TGTGCCAGCAGTTTAGTGACAGGAGATGGCTACACCTTC. It codes for CASSLVTGDGYTF.